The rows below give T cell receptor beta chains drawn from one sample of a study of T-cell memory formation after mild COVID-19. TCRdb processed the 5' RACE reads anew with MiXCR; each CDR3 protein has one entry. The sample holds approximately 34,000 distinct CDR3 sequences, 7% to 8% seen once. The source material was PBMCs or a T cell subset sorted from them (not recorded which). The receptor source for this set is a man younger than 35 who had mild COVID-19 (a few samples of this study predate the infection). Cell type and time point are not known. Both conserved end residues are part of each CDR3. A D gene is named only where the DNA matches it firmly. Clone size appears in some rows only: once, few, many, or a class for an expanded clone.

TGTGCCATCAGCCCCCGTTTGTCCGACGAAGCTTTCTTT,CAISPRLSDEAFF,TRBV10-3,few,TRBJ1-1,-
TGTGCTCTCGGCTACAATGAGCAGTTCTTC,CALGYNEQFF,TRBV7-9,many,TRBJ2-1,-
TGTGCCAGCAGCCAACACCTCGGGACAGGGGGAGCCGATACGCAGTATTTT,CASSQHLGTGGADTQYF,TRBV3-2,many,TRBJ2-3,-
TGTGCCAGTAACGAACGGGGATCCTACAATGAGCAGTTCTTC,CASNERGSYNEQFF,TRBV12-3/TRBV12-4,many,TRBJ2-1,-
TGTGCCAGCTCAACCTCAGGCTACGAGCAGTACTTC,CASSTSGYEQYF,TRBV18,many,TRBJ2-7,-
TGTGCCAGCAGTTTGGGGGGATTGAACACTGAAGCTTTCTTT,CASSLGGLNTEAFF,TRBV12-3/TRBV12-4,-,TRBJ1-1,-
TGCGCCAGCAGCATATCCAGCTACAAGGGGGTCCAGTACTTC,CASSISSYKGVQYF,TRBV5-1,many,TRBJ2-5,-
TGTGCCAGCAGTCAATCATCGACAGGGGATTCCAGCTATGGCTACACCTTC,CASSQSSTGDSSYGYTF,TRBV6-2/TRBV6-3,many,TRBJ1-2,TRBD1
TGTGCCAGCAGCTTACAGCGGTTCGGAGGGGACACCATATATTTT,CASSLQRFGGDTIYF,TRBV7-9,many,TRBJ1-3,-
TGCGCCAGCAGCTTGCAGGGGACTAGCGTCGAGACCCAGTACTTC,CASSLQGTSVETQYF,TRBV5-1,many,TRBJ2-5,TRBD2
TGTGCCAGCAGCTCCATCCGGAAGGGGGCCAAAAAGTCCACCGGGGAGCTGTTTTTT,CASSSIRKGAKKSTGELFF,TRBV7-9,-,TRBJ2-2,TRBD1
TGTGCCAGCAGCTTACTTCTACAGGGCTCTGGAAACACCATATATTTT,CASSLLLQGSGNTIYF,TRBV7-6,few,TRBJ1-3,-